This T cell receptor beta chain was sequenced for a study of T cells in Graves' hyperthyroidism and ophthalmopathy. Researchers amplified the TCR beta CDR3 regions from RNA transcripts. The HTBI primer set drove a first-round RT-PCR of the TCR CDR3. MiXCR, run by TCRdb on the multiplex PCR reads, gives a single entry per CDR3 protein. The data contain under 350,000 distinct CDR3 sequences, 15% to 20% of them singletons. In its sample, this clonotype is hyperexpanded. Germline CDR1 SGHAT, CDR2 FQNNGV. This CDR3 is 13 amino acids long. V shed 1 base and J shed 6 bases, with 7 bases lying between them. The chain links TRBV11-2 to TRBJ2-1, with D possibly being TRBD2 (5 bases). The receptor was isolated from a woman aged 50 to 60 with Graves' hyperthyroidism. Sequenced input: blood. The CDR3 spells CASSLASLNEQFF. The DNA for the CDR3 is TGTGCCAGCAGCTTAGCTAGCCTCAATGAGCAGTTCTTC.